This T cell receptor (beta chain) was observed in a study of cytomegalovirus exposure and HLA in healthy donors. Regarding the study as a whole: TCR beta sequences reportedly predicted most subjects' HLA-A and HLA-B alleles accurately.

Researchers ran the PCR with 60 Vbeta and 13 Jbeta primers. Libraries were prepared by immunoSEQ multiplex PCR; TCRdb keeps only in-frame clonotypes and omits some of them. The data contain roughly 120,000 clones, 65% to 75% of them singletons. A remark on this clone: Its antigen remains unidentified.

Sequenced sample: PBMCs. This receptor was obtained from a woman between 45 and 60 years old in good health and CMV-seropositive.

Here the CDR3 DNA reads TGTGCCTGGAGTGCAGGGATGAACACTGAAGCTTTCTTT. It specifies CAWSAGMNTEAFF. V usage is TRBV30 and J usage is TRBJ1-1; possibly TRBD1 for D (5 bases). The germline V gene has CDR1 GTSNPN and CDR2 SVGIG (reference sequence). The ends were cut back, 1 base at V and 0 bases at J, with 6 bases in the middle. The CDR3 has 13 amino acids.